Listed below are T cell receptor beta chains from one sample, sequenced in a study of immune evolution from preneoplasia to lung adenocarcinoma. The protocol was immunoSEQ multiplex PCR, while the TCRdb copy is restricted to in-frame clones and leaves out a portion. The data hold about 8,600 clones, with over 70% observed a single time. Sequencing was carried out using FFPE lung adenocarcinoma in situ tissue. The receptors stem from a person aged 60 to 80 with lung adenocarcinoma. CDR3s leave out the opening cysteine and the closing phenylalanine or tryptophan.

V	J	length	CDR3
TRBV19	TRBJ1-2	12	ASSIGSQQGSYT
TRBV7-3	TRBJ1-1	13	ASSPMLYPGTEAF
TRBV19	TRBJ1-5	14	ASSIWRGSRDQPQH
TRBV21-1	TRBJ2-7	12	ASSRGKGIYEQY
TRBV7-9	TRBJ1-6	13	ASSVWSDYNSPLH
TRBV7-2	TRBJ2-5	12	ASSRDAFGETQY
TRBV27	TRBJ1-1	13	ASRSGDRGNTEAF
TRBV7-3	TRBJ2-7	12	ASSPTGTGGEQY
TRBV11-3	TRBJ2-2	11	ASSLENTGELF
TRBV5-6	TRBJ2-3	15	ASSDDYGLADADTQY
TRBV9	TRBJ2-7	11	ASALGASYEQY
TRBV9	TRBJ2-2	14	ASSVGTGINTGELF
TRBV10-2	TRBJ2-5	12	ASRERGGGETQY
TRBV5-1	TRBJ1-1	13	ASSSRGTDPFEAF
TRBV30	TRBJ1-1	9	AGIMNTEAF
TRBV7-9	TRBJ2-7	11	ASRYPGGEEQY
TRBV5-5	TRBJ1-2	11	ASSRRRGYGYT
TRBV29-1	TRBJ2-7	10	SVEGATYEQY
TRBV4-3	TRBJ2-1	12	ASSQGPGMDEQF
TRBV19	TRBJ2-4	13	ASSIDGGVENIQY
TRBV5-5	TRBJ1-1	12	ASTYGTLNTEAF
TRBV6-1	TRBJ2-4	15	ASSDMSPGPGTDIQY
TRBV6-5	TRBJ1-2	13	ASSYTTGTNYGYT
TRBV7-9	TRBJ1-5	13	ASSSSTGPVQPQH
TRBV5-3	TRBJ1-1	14	ARSTPMPGLNTEAF
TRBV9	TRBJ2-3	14	ASSVEGLPDTDTQY
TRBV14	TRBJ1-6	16	ASSQDWVGSPLRSPLH
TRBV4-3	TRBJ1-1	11	ASSESTTRKAF
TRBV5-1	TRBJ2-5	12	ASSLGLTKETQY
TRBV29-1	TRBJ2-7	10	SVGDRATEQY
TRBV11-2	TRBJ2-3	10	ASTPGLDTQY
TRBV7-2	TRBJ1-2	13	ASSSDRGLNYGYT
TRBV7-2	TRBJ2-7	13	ASSGVAGGFYEQY
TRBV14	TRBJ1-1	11	ASSQGGNTEAF
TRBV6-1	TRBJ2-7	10	ASSLETYEQY
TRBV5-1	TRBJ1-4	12	ASSLQGRNEKLF
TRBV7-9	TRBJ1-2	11	ASSLASTRGDT
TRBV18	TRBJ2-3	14	ASSPEGTGLTDTQY
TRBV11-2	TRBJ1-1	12	ASSLDPGVTEAF
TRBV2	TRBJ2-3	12	ASRLAPSTDTQY
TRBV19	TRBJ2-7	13	ASRPTGQSAYEQY
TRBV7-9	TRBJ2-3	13	ASSLGSSILDTQY